This is a list of T cell receptor beta chains from one sample in a study of cytomegalovirus exposure and HLA in healthy donors. Sequenced by immunoSEQ multiplex PCR; TCRdb stores in-frame clones only, minus some. The sample shows about 46,000 clones, and more than 0.9% sits with its ten largest clones. Material for sequencing was PBMCs. The receptors originated from a middle-aged woman in good health and CMV-seronegative. Both conserved end residues are trimmed from each CDR3. The order of the fields is J gene, clone size, CDR3 length, D gene, V gene, CDR3 protein. A D gene is named only where the DNA matches it firmly. Size tells how often a clone was seen (once, few, many) or the class of an expanded clone, and some rows leave it out.

TRBJ2-7	-	12	TRBD2	TRBV9	ASSPGLAEGQQY
TRBJ2-7	-	12	-	TRBV19	ASSIEAGGYEQY
TRBJ2-5	-	14	TRBD2	TRBV9	ASSVAGSGYQETQY
TRBJ1-2	-	14	TRBD1	TRBV10-3	AISAGGQGTNYGYT
TRBJ2-3	-	13	-	TRBV18	ASSPAVSSTDTQY
TRBJ1-5	-	11	-	TRBV5-5	ASSLDVSQPQH
TRBJ2-5	-	12	-	TRBV5-4	ASSLLTQQETQY
TRBJ2-5	-	13	TRBD2	TRBV29-1	SLKGGASGGETQY
TRBJ1-2	-	14	-	TRBV11-2	ASSGIRDTTNYGYT
TRBJ2-3	-	13	-	TRBV29-1	SVETGRDGKDTQY
TRBJ2-7	-	12	-	TRBV5-1	ASSLTAGKYEQY
TRBJ2-1	-	15	TRBD2	TRBV25-1	ASSTLGTSGPYNEQF
TRBJ2-7	-	14	-	TRBV28	ASSSRGARGAYEQY
TRBJ2-7	-	9	-	TRBV20-1	SAGTIYEQY
TRBJ1-5	-	11	TRBD1	TRBV6-1	ASSLDRDQPQH
TRBJ2-7	-	10	-	TRBV14	ASSQENSEQY
TRBJ2-7	-	12	TRBD2	TRBV11-3	ASSPTSGSYEQY
TRBJ2-5	-	10	TRBD1	TRBV10-3	AISVTGETQY
TRBJ2-5	-	16	TRBD2	TRBV11-2	ASSFFPLAGEGRETQY
TRBJ2-1	-	13	-	TRBV9	ASSLGAGTYNEQF
TRBJ2-5	-	13	-	TRBV28	ASFSQGAGEETQY
TRBJ2-5	-	14	TRBD2	TRBV9	ASSVGLAGGQETQY
TRBJ1-2	-	14	TRBD1	TRBV27	ASSLTGQGRTYGYT
TRBJ1-1	-	12	-	TRBV5-5	ASSLWSRDTEAF
TRBJ2-7	-	12	TRBD2	TRBV7-9	ASSTHGGAYEQY
TRBJ1-1	-	14	TRBD1	TRBV5-6	ASSLQDRGDHTEAF
TRBJ1-4	-	9	-	TRBV5-8	ASSSTRKLF
TRBJ2-7	-	13	TRBD2	TRBV6-5	ASSRTSGVAYEQY
TRBJ2-5	-	13	-	TRBV5-4	ASSLNPTSMETQY
TRBJ2-1	-	13	TRBD2	TRBV28	ASSLGRASYNEQF
TRBJ2-3	-	13	TRBD2	TRBV9	ASSLTSGVADTQY
TRBJ1-3	-	11	-	TRBV6-5	ACSRGLGNTIY
TRBJ2-7	-	12	-	TRBV9	ASSFGQFSYEQY
TRBJ2-5	-	13	TRBD1	TRBV29-1	SAEGGTGKQETQY
TRBJ2-4	-	13	-	TRBV6-5	ASSYSSGAKNIQY
TRBJ2-3	-	16	TRBD2	TRBV30	AWSLGTSGRGGTDTQY
TRBJ1-3	-	14	-	TRBV7-2	ASSLVRLREGNTIY
TRBJ2-7	-	12	-	TRBV11-1	ASSPSDSAYEQY
TRBJ2-1	-	12	-	TRBV28	ASSPHAGNNEQF
TRBJ2-5	-	11	TRBD2	TRBV15	ATSRGGGETQY
TRBJ1-2	-	13	TRBD1	TRBV5-1	ASSGEQGARYGYT
TRBJ2-7	-	16	TRBD1	TRBV28	ASSSLSEGGASGYEQY
TRBJ2-6	-	13	TRBD1	TRBV4-2	ASRMAGTGGNVLT
TRBJ2-1	medium-sized	13	TRBD1	TRBV5-1	ASSTGQGALNEQF
TRBJ1-1	-	12	-	TRBV30	AWSPGHLNTEAF
TRBJ2-3	-	13	TRBD1	TRBV19	ASSTRQGGTDTQY
TRBJ2-7	-	9	TRBD2	TRBV30	AWSQREEQY
TRBJ2-2	-	15	TRBD2	TRBV7-6	ASSLPVSGTNTGELF
TRBJ2-7	-	13	-	TRBV28	ASRRDPGGSYEQY